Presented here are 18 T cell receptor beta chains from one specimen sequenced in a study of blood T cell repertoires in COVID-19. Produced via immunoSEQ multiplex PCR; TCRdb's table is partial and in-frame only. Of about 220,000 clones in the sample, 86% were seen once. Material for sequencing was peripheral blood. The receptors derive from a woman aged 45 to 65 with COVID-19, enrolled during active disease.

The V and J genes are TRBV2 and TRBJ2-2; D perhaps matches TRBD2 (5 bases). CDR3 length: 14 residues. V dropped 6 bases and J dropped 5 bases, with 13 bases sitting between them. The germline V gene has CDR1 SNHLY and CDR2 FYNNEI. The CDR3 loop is CASRAEVGTGELFF. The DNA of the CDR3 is TGTGCCAGCAGGGCGGAGGTGGGGACCGGGGAGCTGTTTTTT.

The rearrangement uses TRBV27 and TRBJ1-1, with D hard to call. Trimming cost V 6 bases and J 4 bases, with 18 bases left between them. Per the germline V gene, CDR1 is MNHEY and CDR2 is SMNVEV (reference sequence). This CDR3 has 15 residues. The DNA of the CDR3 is TGTGCCAGCAGGGGAGGGAAGGTGTTGGGCACTGAAGCTTTCTTT. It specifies CASRGGKVLGTEAFF.

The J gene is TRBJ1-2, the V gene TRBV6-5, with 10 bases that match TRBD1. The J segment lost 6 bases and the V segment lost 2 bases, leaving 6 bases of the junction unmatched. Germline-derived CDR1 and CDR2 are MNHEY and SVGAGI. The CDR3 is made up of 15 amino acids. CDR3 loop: CASSYRDRGRNGYTF. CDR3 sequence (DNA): TGTGCCAGCAGTTACAGAGACAGGGGGCGAAATGGCTACACCTTC.

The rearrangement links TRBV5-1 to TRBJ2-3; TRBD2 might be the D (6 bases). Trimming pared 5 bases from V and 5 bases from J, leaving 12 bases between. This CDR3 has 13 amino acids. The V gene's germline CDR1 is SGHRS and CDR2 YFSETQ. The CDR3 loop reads CASREGPGDTQYF. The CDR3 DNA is TGCGCCAGCAGGGAGGGGCCGGGAGATACGCAGTATTTT.

Here the CDR3 DNA reads TGTGCCAGCAGGACAGGGCCTAATCAGCCCCAGCATTTT. This gives the protein CASRTGPNQPQHF. V usage is TRBV6-5 and J usage is TRBJ1-5; TRBD1 aligns across 7 bases. Germline-derived CDR1 and CDR2 are MNHEY and SVGAGI. J gave up 4 bases and V 6 bases, and 3 bases lay outside the gene matches. This CDR3 region has 13 residues.

CDR3: CASSTDRGGGNQPQHF. CDR3 DNA: TGTGCCAGCAGTACCGACAGGGGGGGCGGCAATCAGCCCCAGCATTTT. This chain links TRBV28 with TRBJ1-5; 9 positions agree with TRBD1. The germline V gene has CDR1 MDHEN and CDR2 SYDVKM. This CDR3 is built from 16 residues. J lost 2 bases, V lost 5 bases, and 7 bases had no gene match.

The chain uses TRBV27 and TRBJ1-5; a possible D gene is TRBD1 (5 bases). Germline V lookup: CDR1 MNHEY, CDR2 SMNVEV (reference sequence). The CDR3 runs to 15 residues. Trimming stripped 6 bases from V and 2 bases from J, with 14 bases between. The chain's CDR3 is CASRSEGSGNQPQHF. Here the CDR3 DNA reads TGTGCCAGCAGATCGGAGGGGTCGGGCAATCAGCCCCAGCATTTT.

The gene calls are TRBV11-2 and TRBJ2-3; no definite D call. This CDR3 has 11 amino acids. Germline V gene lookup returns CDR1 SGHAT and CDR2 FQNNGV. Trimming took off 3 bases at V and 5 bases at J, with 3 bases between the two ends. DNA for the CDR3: TGTGCCAGCAGCTTCAGAGATACGCAGTATTTT. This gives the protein CASSFRDTQYF.

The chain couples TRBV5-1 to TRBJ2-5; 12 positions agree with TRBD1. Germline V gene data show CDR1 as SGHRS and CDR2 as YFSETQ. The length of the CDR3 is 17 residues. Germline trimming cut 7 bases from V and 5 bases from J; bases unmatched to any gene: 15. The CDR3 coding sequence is TGCGCCAGCCGCTCCAGCCCCGGGACAGGGGGCAGGGAGACCCAGTACTTC. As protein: CASRSSPGTGGRETQYF. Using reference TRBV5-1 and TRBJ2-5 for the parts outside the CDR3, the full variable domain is KAGVTQTPRYLIKTRGQQVTLSCSPISGHRSVSWYQQTPGQGLQFLFEYFSETQRNKGNFPGRFSGRQFSNSRSEMNVSTLELGDSALYLCASRSSPGTGGRETQYFGPGTRLLVL.

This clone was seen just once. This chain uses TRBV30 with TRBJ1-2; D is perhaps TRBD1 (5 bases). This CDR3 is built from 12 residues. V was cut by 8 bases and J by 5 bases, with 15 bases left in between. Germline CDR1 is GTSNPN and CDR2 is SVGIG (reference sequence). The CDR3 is CASSRDLYGYTF. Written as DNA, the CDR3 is TGTGCCAGTTCACGGGACTTATATGGCTACACCTTC. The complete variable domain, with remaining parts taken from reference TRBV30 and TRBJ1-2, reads SQTIHQWPATLVQPVGSPLSLECTVEGTSNPNLYWYRQAAGRGLQLLFYSVGIGQISSEVPQNLSASRPQDRQFILSSKKLLLSDSGFYLCASSRDLYGYTFGSGTRLTVV.

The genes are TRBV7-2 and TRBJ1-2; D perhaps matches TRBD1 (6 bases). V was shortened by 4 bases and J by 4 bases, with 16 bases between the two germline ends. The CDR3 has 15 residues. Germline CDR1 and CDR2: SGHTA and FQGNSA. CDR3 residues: CASSWSIQGTYGYTF. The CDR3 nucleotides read TGTGCCAGCAGCTGGAGCATACAGGGTACCTATGGCTACACCTTC. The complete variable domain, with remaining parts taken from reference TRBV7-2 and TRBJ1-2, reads GAGVSQSPSNKVTEKGKDVELRCDPISGHTALYWYRQSLGQGLEFLIYFQGNSAPDKSGLPSDRFSAERTGGSVSTLTIQRTQQEDSAVYLCASSWSIQGTYGYTFGSGTRLTVV.

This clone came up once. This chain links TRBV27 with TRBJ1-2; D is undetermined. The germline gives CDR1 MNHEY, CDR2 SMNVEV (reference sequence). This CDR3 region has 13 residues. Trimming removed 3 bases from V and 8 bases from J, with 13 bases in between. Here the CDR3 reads CASSFRGYGGYTF. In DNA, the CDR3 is TGTGCCAGCAGTTTTCGGGGATACGGGGGCTACACCTTC.

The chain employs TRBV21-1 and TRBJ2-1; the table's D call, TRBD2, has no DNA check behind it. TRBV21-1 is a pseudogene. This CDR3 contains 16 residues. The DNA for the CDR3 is TGTGCCAGCAGCAAAGCGCGGGGACTAGCGGGGGCTGAGCAGTTCTTC. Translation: CASSKARGLAGAEQFF.

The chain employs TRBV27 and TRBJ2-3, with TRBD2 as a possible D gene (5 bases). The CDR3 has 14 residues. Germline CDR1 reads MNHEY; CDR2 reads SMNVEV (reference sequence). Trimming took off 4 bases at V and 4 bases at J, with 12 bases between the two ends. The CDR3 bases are TGTGCCAGCAGTTCTCCCGGACTCTCAGATACGCAGTATTTT. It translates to CASSSPGLSDTQYF.

CDR3 sequence: CASSFIQGVGGYTF. For the CDR3, the DNA is TGTGCCAGCAGTTTCATCCAGGGGGTGGGTGGCTACACCTTC. The chain carries TRBV28 and TRBJ1-2; 7 nucleotides match TRBD1. The CDR3 length is 14 residues. J lost 7 bases, V lost 3 bases, and 8 bases had no gene match. CDR1 is MDHEN, CDR2 SYDVKM, per germline.

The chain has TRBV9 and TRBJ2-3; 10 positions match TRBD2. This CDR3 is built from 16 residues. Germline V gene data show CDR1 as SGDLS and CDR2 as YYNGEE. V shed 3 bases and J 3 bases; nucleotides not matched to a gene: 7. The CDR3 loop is CASSGGERGGTDTQYF. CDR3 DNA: TGTGCCAGCAGCGGCGGGGAGCGGGGGGGAACAGATACGCAGTATTTT.

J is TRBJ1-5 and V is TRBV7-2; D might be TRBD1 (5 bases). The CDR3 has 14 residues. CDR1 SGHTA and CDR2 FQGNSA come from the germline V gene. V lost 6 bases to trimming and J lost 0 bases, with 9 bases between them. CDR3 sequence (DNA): TGTGCCAGCAGTCAGGGCAATAGCAATCAGCCCCAGCATTTT. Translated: CASSQGNSNQPQHF.

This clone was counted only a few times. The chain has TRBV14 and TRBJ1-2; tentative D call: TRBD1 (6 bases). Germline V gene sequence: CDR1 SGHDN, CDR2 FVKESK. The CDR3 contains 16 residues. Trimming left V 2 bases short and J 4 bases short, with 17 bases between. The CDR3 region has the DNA TGTGCCAGCAGCCAATCCGGCGGGGGGCTACCCTATGGCTACACCTTC. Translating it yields CASSQSGGGLPYGYTF.